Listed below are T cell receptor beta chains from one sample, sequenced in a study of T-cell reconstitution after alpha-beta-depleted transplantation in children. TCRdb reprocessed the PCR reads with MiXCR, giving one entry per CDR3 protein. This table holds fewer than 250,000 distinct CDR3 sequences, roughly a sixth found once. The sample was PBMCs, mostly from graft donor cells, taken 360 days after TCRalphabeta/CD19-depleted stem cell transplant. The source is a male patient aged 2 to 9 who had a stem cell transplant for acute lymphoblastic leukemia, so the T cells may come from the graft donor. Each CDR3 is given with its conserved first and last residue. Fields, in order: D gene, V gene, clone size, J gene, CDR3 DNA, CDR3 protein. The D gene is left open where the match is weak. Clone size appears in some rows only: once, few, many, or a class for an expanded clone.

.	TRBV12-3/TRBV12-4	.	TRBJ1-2	TGTGCCAGCAGTCCCTACGACGGGGCCCTCTATGGCTACACCTTC	CASSPYDGALYGYTF
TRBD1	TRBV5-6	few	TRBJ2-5	TGTGCCAGCAGCACGGGACAGGGGTATGAGACCCAGTACTTC	CASSTGQGYETQYF
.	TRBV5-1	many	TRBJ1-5	TGCGCCAGCAGCCCCGGACAAAGCAATCAGCCCCAGCATTTT	CASSPGQSNQPQHF
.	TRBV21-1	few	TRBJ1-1	TGTGCCAGCAGCAAAGCGTCGGGGAACACTGAAGCTTTCTTT	CASSKASGNTEAFF
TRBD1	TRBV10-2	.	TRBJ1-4	TGCGCCAGCAGAGCGGGACAGGGGGCGCCCCCAACTAATGAAAAACTGTTTTTT	CASRAGQGAPPTNEKLFF
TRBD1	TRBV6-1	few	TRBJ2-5	TGTGCCAGCAGCCCACTAACCGGGACAGGGTTTAAGTATGAGACCCAGTACTTC	CASSPLTGTGFKYETQYF
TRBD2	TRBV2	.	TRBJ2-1	TGTGCCACCACATCCGATCTTTGGGGGGGTGGTGAGCAGTTCTTC	CATTSDLWGGGEQFF
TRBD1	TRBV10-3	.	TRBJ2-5	TGTGCCATCAGTGTATCCGGGACAGAGAACCAAGAGACCCAGTACTTC	CAISVSGTENQETQYF
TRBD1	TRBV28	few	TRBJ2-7	TGTGCCAGCAGCACAGGGGCCCAAGTGTTC	CASSTGAQVF
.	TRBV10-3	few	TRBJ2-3	TGTGCCATCAGTGGCACAGGCACAGATACGCAGTATTTT	CAISGTGTDTQYF
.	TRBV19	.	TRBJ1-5	TGTGCCAGTAGTCCAGGAACCAATCAGCCCCAGCATTTT	CASSPGTNQPQHF
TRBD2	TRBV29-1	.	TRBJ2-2	TGCAGCGTTGAGCTAGCGGGAGTTACGAACACCGGGGAGCTGTTTTTT	CSVELAGVTNTGELFF
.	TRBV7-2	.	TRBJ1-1	TGTGCCAGCAGCCTGGGTTTATCGGGGAGTGAAGCTTTCTTT	CASSLGLSGSEAFF
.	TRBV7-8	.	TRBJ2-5	TGTGCCAGCAGCGCTGACAGACAAGAGACCCAGTACTTC	CASSADRQETQYF
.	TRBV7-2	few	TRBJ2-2	TGTGCCAGCAGCTTAGTCGGCAGCTCGAACACCGGGGAGCTGTTTTTT	CASSLVGSSNTGELFF
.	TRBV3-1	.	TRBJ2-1	TGTGCCAGCAGCCCTAAACCTCGACAGTCCAATGAGCAGTTCTTC	CASSPKPRQSNEQFF
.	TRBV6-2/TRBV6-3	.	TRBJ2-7	TGTGCCAGCAGTGTCACGACAGGCACCTACGAGCAGTACTTC	CASSVTTGTYEQYF
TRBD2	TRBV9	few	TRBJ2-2	TGTGCCAGCAGCGTACTAGCGGGGACCACCGGGGAGCTGTTTTTT	CASSVLAGTTGELFF
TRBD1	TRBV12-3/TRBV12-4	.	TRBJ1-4	TGTGCCAGCAGTTTCGGGGACAGTCTTAATGAAAAACTGTTTTTT	CASSFGDSLNEKLFF
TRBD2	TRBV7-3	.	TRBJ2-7	TGTGCCAGCAGCGAGACTAGCGGGGTCTCCTACGAGCAGTACTTC	CASSETSGVSYEQYF
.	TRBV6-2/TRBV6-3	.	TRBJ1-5	TGTGCCAGCACGACGGGGGCGACCCATCAGCCCCAGCATTTT	CASTTGATHQPQHF
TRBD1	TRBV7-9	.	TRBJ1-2	TGTGCCAGCAGGGCACAGGGGGAGAACTATGGCTACACCTTC	CASRAQGENYGYTF
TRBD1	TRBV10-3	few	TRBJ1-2	TGTGCCATCAGTGAGGACAGGGTTGGTTATGGCTACACCTTC	CAISEDRVGYGYTF
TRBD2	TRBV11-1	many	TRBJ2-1	TGTGCCAGCAGCTTACTGGGTCGACTAGCGGGGGGCAACTACAATGAGCAGTTCTTC	CASSLLGRLAGGNYNEQFF
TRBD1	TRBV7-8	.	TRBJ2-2	TGTGCCAGCAGACCTGGACAGGACGCCGGGGAGCTGTTTTTT	CASRPGQDAGELFF
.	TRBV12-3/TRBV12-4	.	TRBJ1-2	TGTGCCAGCAGCCCCGGACCGACATATGGCTACACCTTC	CASSPGPTYGYTF
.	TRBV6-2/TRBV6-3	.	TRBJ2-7	TGTGCCAGCAACGCAGTTAAGGCCTACGAGCAGTACTTC	CASNAVKAYEQYF
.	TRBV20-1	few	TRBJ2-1	TGCAGTGCTAGTCGGCCGGATAAGGTCCCTTTCTCCTACAATGAGCAGTTCTTC	CSASRPDKVPFSYNEQFF
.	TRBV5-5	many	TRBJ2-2	TGTGCCAGCAGCTCCAGTGGGGAGCTGTTTTTT	CASSSSGELFF
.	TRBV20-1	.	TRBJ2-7	TGCAGTGCTAGTAGGGGAGCCGAGCAGTACTTC	CSASRGAEQYF
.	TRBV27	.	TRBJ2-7	TGTGCCAGCAGTTTATATGGAAGCGTCTCCTACGAGCAGTACTTC	CASSLYGSVSYEQYF
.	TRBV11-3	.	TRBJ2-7	TGTGCCAGCAGCTTAAACAGCCGCGAGCAGTACTTC	CASSLNSREQYF
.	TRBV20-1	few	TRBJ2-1	TGCAGTGCTAGCACCGGGGGCTATGAGCAGTTCTTC	CSASTGGYEQFF
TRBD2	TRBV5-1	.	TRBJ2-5	TGCGCCAGCAGCTTGGTGAGGTTGGAGACTAGCGTGAAAGAGACCCAGTACTTC	CASSLVRLETSVKETQYF